This T cell receptor (beta chain) was sequenced during a study of Tregs in tolerant kidney transplant recipients. Notes on the study in general: Tregs expanded with activated donor B cells seemed most donor-specific.

Generated by immunoSEQ multiplex PCR, the TCRdb table keeps only in-frame clones and is missing some. The table records some 250,000 clones, around 81% of them present only once. The germline V gene has CDR1 MNHEY and CDR2 SVGAGI. The germline V and J ends were trimmed by 6 bases and 7 bases, with 9 bases remaining between them. The length of the CDR3 is 12 residues. There are a few counts of this clone. Its specificity is unknown. The receptor was derived from a human donor in good health. Source material: CD4+ T cells from blood. This chain joins TRBV6-5 and TRBJ2-2; D call uncertain. As DNA, the CDR3 is TGTGCCAGCAGCCTGTTGGGCGGGGAGCTGTTTTTT. Residues: CASSLLGGELFF.